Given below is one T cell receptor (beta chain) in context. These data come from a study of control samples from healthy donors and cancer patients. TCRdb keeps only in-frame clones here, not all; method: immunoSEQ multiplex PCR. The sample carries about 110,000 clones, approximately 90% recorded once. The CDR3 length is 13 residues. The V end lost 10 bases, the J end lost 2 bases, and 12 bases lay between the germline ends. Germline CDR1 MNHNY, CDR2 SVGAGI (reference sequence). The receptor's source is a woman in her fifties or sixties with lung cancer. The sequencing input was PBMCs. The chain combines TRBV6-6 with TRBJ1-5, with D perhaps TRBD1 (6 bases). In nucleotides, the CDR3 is TGTGCCACCGAACAGGGCCGCAATCAGCCCCAGCATTTT. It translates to CATEQGRNQPQHF.